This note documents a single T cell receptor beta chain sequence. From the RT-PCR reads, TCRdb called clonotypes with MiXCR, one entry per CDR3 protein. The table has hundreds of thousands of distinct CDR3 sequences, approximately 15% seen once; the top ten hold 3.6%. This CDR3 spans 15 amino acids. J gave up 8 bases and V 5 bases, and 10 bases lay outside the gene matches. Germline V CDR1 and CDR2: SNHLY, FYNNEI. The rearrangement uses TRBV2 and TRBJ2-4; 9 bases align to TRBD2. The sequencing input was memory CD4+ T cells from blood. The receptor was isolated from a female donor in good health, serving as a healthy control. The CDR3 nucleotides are TGTGCCAGCAGTCCCGGGACTAGCCCCCTTGACATTCAGTACTTC. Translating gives CASSPGTSPLDIQYF.